This TCR beta chain was sequenced in a study of cytomegalovirus exposure and HLA in healthy donors. Regarding the study as a whole: There were some public TCRs occurring in many donors, but most TCR sequences were rare.

The study ran its PCR with 60 Vbeta and 13 Jbeta primers. Assay: immunoSEQ multiplex PCR; the TCRdb copy retains only in-frame clones and omits some. The table includes about 110,000 clones, around three quarters detected once. At sampling all donors were nominally healthy, likely with unrecorded immune exposures. V was pared by 1 base and J by 6 bases, with 5 bases of the junction left unmatched. The germline CDR1 and CDR2 sequences are MNHNS and SASEGT. This CDR3 is 15 amino acids long. Regarding this clone: Antigen: not known.

Material: PBMCs. The chain links TRBV6-1 to TRBJ1-5, with 8 bases aligning to TRBD1. The origin of this receptor is a woman aged 25 to 45 in good health and CMV-seronegative. In nucleotides, the CDR3 is TGTGCCAGCAGTGAAGAAGCAGGGGGCAGTCAGCCCCAGCATTTT. It is translated as CASSEEAGGSQPQHF.